This T cell receptor beta chain was found in a study of CD8+ T cells in alopecia areata (dated by TCRdb to 2017 to 2018). About the study as a whole: The treated patients, all with moderate-to-severe alopecia areata, were enrolled in an open-label pilot trial of oral tofacitinib given at 5 to 10 mg twice daily. Patients received tofacitinib for 6 to 18 months and were then followed off drug for 6 months to check for delayed response and recurrence. The study used high-throughput TCRbeta sequencing to examine T cell clonal expansion in alopecia areata, in both the C3H/HeJ mouse model and human patients. Scalp tissue and sorted CD4+ and CD8+ peripheral blood T cells from patchy and totalis/universalis alopecia areata patients and from healthy controls were covered by human TCRbeta sequencing. Patients on tofacitinib were biopsied at baseline and after 4 and 24 weeks of treatment, and several of the patients also had a later scalp biopsy. Clonality in the scalp was compared among normal scalp (n=4), patchy alopecia areata scalp (n=8), and alopecia totalis/universalis scalp (n=8). The RNA source kit depended on sample type: the PAXgene miRNA kit for fixed scalp, the miRNeasy kit for PBMCs, and the RNeasy kit for mouse skin. immunoSEQ multiplex PCR using 35 Vbeta forward primers and 13 Jbeta reverse primers was used to amplify TCRbeta CDR3 regions.

The meaning of the sample's time point label: baseline before oral tofacitinib. Lesional scalp punch biopsies and peripheral blood were collected from alopecia areata patients. PBMCs were isolated by density centrifugation and stained for CD3, CD4 and CD8, after which CD4+ and CD8+ T cells were sorted on a FACSAria. Preparation of the library involved the immunoSEQ multiplex PCR assay. For TCR sequencing, RNA was extracted from every sample and reverse transcribed into cDNA to serve as template. First-strand cDNA was synthesized using SuperScript III with a 2:1 mix of oligo-dT and random hexamers. Amplification bias was assessed with a synthetic immune receptor repertoire, and residual bias was removed computationally. The authors processed their data as follows. After raw reads were preprocessed to remove errors, the CDR3 was defined following IMGT conventions as running from the conserved cysteine to phenylalanine. Clonality was computed by normalizing Shannon entropy by log2 of the number of productive unique TCRs and subtracting the result from 1. Whether each scalp clone was CD4 or CD8 was inferred by checking scalp TCRbeta sequences against the CD4 and CD8 repertoires from sorted blood. TCRdb's version of the immuneACCESS table is confined to in-frame rearrangements and falls short of the full clone set. An unresolved V gene accounts for under half of the shortfall where checked; the remainder is of unknown origin. V and J calls and clone size are those listed in that table; D and trimming were worked out from the DNA. The sample table shows over 150,000 clones, and roughly 63% are seen once. The top ten clonotypes cover more than 1.5% of the sample.

What the work shows at the level of the full study, not this receptor alone: Compared with mice, TCR sequences shared between patients were less clear, possibly partly because of HLA diversity across the patient population. Unlike mouse skin, where gammadelta T cells dominate, normal human skin contains resident alphabeta T cells that get sequenced too, which complicates analysis of the scalp TCR repertoire. Higher clonality and more expanded CD8+ clones were observed in lesional scalp than in normal scalp, particularly in alopecia totalis/universalis, a finding suggestive of antigenic drive.

Within its sample, this clone is medium-sized (0.01 to 0.1%). This clone's antigen is unknown. The input lacks base qualities; no much larger clone sits a single base away. This clonotype was sampled from a human donor with alopecia areata. This material consisted of CD4+ T cells sorted from blood, taken at week 0.

CDR3 protein: CASMKAGGKQETQYF. The base sequence is TGTGCCAGCATGAAAGCGGGGGGGAAACAAGAGACCCAGTACTTC. The V gene is TRBV25-1 and the J gene is TRBJ2-5; 10 bases in the middle match TRBD2. The CDR3, cysteine through phenylalanine, is 15 amino acids long. Of all the DNA, just the CDR3 is kept, 45 bases in frame from base 1. Trimming leaves V shorter by 7 bases and J shorter by 2 bases, with the junction holding 7 bases beyond the gene matches. The germline V gene gives CDR1 as MGHDK and CDR2 as SYGVNS.